This record covers a single T cell receptor beta chain. The antigen is undetermined. The data stem from a study of cytomegalovirus exposure and HLA in healthy donors. Trimming shortened V by 0 bases and J by 6 bases, and 5 bases separated the two germline ends. The CDR3 is made up of 12 amino acids. Germline V gene sequence: CDR1 SGHTS, CDR2 YDEGEE. Participants comprised healthy donors of bone marrow. PCR was performed using 60 Vbeta and 13 Jbeta primers. The repertoire was sequenced with immunoSEQ multiplex PCR; TCRdb's copy has only in-frame clones and lacks some. The repertoire holds around 120,000 clones, with about 85% as singletons. Study-level points and caveats: By HLA locus, TCR association rates varied in a later analysis, with DRB1 showing the most and HLA-C the fewest. Rarity held for most TCR sequences, but there were some public TCRs that occurred in many donors.

The specimen was PBMCs. The source is a boy between 10 and 17 years old in good health and CMV-seronegative. The chain carries TRBV5-8 and TRBJ2-3, with unresolved D. In DNA form, the CDR3 reads TGTGCCAGCAGCTTGGATGCGGATACGCAGTATTTT. It yields the protein CASSLDADTQYF. Using reference TRBV5-8 and TRBJ2-3 for the parts outside the CDR3, the full variable domain is EAGVTQSPTHLIKTRGQQATLRCSPISGHTSVYWYQQALGLGLQFLLWYDEGEERNRGNFPPRFSGRQFPNYSSELNVNALELEDSALYLCASSLDADTQYFGPGTRLTVL.